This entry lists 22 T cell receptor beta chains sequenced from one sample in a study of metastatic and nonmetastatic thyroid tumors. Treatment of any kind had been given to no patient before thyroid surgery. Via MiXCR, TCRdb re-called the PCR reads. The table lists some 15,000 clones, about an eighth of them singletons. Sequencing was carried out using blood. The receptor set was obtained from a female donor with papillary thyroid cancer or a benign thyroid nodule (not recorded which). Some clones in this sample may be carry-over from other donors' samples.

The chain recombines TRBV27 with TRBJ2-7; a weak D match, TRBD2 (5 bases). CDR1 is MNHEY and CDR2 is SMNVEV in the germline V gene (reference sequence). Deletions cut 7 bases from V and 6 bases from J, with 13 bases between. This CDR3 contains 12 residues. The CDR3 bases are TGTGCCAGCAATCCGGGGTCGGGCGAGCAGTACTTC. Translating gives CASNPGSGEQYF.

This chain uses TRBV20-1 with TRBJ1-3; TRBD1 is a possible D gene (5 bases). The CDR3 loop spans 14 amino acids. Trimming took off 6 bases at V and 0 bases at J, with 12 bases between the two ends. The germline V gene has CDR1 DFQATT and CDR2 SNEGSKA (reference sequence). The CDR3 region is CSAMRGDSGNTIYF. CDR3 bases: TGCAGTGCCATGAGAGGGGACTCTGGAAACACCATATATTTT.

The CDR3 DNA sequence: TGTGCCAGCAGCTTAGCAAGCGGACCTACCGAAGAGACCCAGTACTTC. It codes for CASSLASGPTEETQYF. The rearrangement links TRBV7-8 to TRBJ2-5; a weak D match, TRBD2 (5 bases). Per germline, CDR1 SGHVS and CDR2 FQNEAQ. The V end lost 0 bases, the J end lost 3 bases, and 14 bases lay between the germline ends. The CDR3 loop spans 16 amino acids. Supplemented by reference TRBV7-8 and TRBJ2-5, the full variable domain reads GAGVSQSPRYKVAKRGQDVALRCDPISGHVSLFWYQQALGQGPEFLTYFQNEAQLDKSGLPSDRFFAERPEGSVSTLKIQRTQQEDSAVYLCASSLASGPTEETQYFGPGTRLLVL.

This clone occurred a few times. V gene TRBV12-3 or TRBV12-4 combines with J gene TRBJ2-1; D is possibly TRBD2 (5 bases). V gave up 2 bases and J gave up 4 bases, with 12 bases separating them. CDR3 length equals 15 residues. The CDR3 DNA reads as TGTGCCAGCAGTTTATATAGCGAACCATACAATGAGCAGTTCTTC. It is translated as CASSLYSEPYNEQFF.

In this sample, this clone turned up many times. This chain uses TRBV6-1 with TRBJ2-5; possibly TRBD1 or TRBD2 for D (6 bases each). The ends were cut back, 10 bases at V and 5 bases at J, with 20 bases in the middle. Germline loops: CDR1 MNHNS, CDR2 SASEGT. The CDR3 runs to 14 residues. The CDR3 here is CAKVIGGRRETQYF. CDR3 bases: TGTGCCAAGGTCATAGGGGGGAGGCGGGAGACCCAGTACTTC.

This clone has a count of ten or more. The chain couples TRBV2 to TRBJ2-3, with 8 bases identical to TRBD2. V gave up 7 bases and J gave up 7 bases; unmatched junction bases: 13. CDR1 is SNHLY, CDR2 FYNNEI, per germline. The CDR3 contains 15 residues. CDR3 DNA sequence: TGTGCCAGCACAGCGGGAGTCCCCCTCACGAATACGCAGTATTTT. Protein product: CASTAGVPLTNTQYF. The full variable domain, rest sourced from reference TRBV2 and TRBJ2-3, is EPEVTQTPSHQVTQMGQEVILRCVPISNHLYFYWYRQILGQKVEFLVSFYNNEISEKSEIFDDQFSVERPDGSNFTLKIRSTKLEDSAMYFCASTAGVPLTNTQYFGPGTRLTVL.

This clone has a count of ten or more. CDR3: CASSSQGNQPQHF. CDR3 in DNA: TGTGCCAGCAGCTCGCAGGGAAATCAGCCCCAGCATTTT. The V and J genes are TRBV7-2 and TRBJ1-5, with a possible D match to TRBD1 (5 bases). The CDR3 sequence is 13 residues long. Trimming stripped 4 bases from V and 4 bases from J, with 8 bases between. Per the germline V gene, CDR1 is SGHTA and CDR2 is FQGNSA.

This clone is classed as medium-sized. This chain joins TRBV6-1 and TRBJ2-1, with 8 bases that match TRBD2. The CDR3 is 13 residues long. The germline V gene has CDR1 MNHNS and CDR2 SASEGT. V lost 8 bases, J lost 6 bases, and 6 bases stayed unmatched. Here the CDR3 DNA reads TGTGCCAGCTTCGGCGGGAGGAGCAATGAGCAGTTCTTC. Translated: CASFGGRSNEQFF.

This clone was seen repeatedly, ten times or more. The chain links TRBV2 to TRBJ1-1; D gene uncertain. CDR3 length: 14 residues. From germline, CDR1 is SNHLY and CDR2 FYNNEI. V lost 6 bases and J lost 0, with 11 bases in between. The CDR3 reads CASSARELNTEAFF. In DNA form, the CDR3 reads TGTGCCAGCAGCGCTCGGGAGTTGAACACTGAAGCTTTCTTT.

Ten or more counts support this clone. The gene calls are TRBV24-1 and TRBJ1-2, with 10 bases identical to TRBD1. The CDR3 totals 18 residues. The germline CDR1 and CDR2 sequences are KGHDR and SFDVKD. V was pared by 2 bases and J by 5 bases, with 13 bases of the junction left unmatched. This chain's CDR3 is CATSDWGGQGLLGYGYTF. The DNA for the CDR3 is TGTGCCACCAGTGATTGGGGGGGACAGGGGTTGTTGGGGTATGGCTACACCTTC.

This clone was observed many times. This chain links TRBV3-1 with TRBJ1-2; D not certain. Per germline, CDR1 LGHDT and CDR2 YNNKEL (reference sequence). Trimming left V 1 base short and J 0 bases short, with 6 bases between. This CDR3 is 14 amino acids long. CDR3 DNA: TGTGCCAGCAGCCAAGCTCAGACTAACTATGGCTACACCTTC. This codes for CASSQAQTNYGYTF.

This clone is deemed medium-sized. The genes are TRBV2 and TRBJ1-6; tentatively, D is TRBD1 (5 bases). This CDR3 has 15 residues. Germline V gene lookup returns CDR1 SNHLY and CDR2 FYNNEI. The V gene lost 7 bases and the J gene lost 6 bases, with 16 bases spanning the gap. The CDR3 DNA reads TGTGCCAGCAAGTCTGGCGGGGGACGTAATTCACCCCTCCACTTT. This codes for CASKSGGGRNSPLHF.

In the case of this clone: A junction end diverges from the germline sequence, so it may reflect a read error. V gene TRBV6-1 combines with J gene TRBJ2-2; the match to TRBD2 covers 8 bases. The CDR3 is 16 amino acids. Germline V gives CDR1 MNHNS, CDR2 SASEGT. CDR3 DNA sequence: TGTGGCAGCACCCCCCTAGCGGGTCCGAACACCGGGGAGCTGTTTTTT. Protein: CGSTPLAGPNTGELFF.

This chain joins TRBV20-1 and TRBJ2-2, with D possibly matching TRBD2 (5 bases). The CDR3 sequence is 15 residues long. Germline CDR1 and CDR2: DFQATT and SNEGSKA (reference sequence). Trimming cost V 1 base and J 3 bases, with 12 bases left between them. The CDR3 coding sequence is TGCAGTGCTAGAGGTTCGGGAATAGACACCGGGGAGCTGTTTTTT. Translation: CSARGSGIDTGELFF.

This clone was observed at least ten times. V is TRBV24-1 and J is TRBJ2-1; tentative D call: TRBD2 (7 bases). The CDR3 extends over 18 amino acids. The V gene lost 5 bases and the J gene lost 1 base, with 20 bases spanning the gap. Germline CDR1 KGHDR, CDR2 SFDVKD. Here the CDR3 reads CATSGQFGGADSYNEQFF. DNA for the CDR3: TGTGCCACCAGTGGCCAATTTGGGGGGGCCGATTCCTACAATGAGCAGTTCTTC.

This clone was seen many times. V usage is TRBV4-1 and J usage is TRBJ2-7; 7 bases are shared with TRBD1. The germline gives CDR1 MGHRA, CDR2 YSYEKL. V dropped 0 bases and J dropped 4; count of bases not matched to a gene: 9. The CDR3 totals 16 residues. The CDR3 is CASSQEQRQGSYEQYF. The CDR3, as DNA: TGCGCCAGCAGCCAAGAGCAGCGACAGGGATCTTACGAGCAGTACTTC.

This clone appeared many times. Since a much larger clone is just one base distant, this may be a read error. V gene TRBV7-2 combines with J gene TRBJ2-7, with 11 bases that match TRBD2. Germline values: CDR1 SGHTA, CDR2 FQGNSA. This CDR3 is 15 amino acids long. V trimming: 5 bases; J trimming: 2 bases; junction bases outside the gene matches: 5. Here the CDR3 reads CASSPSSGGAYEQYF. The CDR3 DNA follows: TGTGCCAGCAGCCCGAGTAGCGGGGGGGCCTACGAGCAGTACTTC. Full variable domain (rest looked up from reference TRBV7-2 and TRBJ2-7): GAGVSQSPSNKVTEKGKDVELRCDPISGHTALYWYRQSLGQGLEFLIYFQGNSAPDKSGLPSDRFSAERTGGSVSTLTIQRTQQEDSAVYLCASSPSSGGAYEQYFGPGTRLTVT.

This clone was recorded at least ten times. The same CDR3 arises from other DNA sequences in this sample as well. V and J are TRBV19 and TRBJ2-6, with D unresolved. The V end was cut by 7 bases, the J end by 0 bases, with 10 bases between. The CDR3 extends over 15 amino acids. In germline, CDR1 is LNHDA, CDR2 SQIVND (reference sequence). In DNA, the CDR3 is TGTGCCAGTACCGTGCGTTCCTCTGGGGCCAACGTCCTGACTTTC. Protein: CASTVRSSGANVLTF.

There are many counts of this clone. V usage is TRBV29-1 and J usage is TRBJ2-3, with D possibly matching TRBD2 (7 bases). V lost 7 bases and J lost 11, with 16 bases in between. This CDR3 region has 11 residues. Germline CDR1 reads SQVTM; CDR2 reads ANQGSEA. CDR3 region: CSGVGGGLQYF. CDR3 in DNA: TGCAGCGGTGTAGGGGGGGGTCTGCAGTATTTT.

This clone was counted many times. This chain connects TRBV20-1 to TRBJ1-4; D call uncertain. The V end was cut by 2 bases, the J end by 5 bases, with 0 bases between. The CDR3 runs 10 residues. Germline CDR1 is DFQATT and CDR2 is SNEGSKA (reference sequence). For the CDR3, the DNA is TGCAGTGCTAGAAATGAAAAACTGTTTTTT. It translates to CSARNEKLFF.

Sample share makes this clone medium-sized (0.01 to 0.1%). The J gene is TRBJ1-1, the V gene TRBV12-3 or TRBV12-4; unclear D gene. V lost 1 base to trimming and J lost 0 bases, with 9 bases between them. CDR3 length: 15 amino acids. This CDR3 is CASSLGSGVNTEAFF. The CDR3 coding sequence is TGTGCCAGCAGTTTAGGGTCTGGGGTGAACACTGAAGCTTTCTTT.

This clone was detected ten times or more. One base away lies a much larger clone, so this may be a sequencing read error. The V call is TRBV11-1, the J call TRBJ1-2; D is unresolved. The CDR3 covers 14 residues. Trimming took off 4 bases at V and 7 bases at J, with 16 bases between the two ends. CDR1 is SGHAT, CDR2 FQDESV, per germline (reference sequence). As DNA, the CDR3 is TGTGCCAGCAGCTCTCGGCGGGAGCTTGGTGGCTACACCTTC. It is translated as CASSSRRELGGYTF.